Below are 19 T cell receptor beta chains sequenced from a single sample in a study of breast tumors, draining lymph nodes, adjacent tissues. Breast cancer patients provided tissue from their axillary draining lymph nodes. MiXCR, run by TCRdb on the multiplex PCR reads, gives a single entry per CDR3 protein. The sample has 170,000 or so distinct CDR3 sequences, 30% to 35% seen once. What was sequenced was axillary lymph node tissue. The receptor source for this set is a female donor with breast cancer. Some clones in this sample may be carry-over from other donors' samples.

This clonotype was detected a few times. The chain links TRBV12-3 or TRBV12-4 to TRBJ2-1; D is perhaps TRBD2 (6 bases). V was clipped by 6 bases and J by 8 bases, with 17 bases between them. The CDR3 covers 14 residues. The CDR3 DNA reads TGTGCCAGCAGAAACCCCCGGGACTTCGATGAGCAGTTCTTC. Translation gives CASRNPRDFDEQFF.

Regarding this clonotype: At one end the junction does not follow the germline gene, possibly because of a read error. The J gene is TRBJ1-5, the V gene TRBV6-5; 10 bases are shared with TRBD1. The CDR3 consists of 17 residues. Germline V gives CDR1 MNHEY, CDR2 SVGAGI. The DNA for the CDR3 is TGTGCCAGCAAACGCTCGGCCGGGGACAGGGGAAATCAGGCCCAGCATTTT. Amino acids: CASKRSAGDRGNQAQHF.

A remark on this clonotype: The conserved closing phenylalanine or tryptophan is absent in this CDR3, likely reflecting a read error. The V gene is TRBV9, the J gene TRBJ2-5; D unclear. The CDR3 has 13 amino acids. Germline CDR1 reads SGDLS; CDR2 reads YYNGEE. Trimming cost V 0 bases and J 7 bases, with 10 bases left between them. The DNA for the CDR3 is TGTGCCAGCAGCGTAGGAGGTATAGGGACCCAGTACTCC. Its translation is CASSVGGIGTQYS.

This clonotype was seen ten or more times. CDR3 in amino acids: CASSEMSGGTYEQYF. In nucleotides, the CDR3 is TGTGCCAGCAGTGAAATGAGCGGGGGTACCTACGAGCAGTACTTC. The rearrangement uses TRBV6-1 and TRBJ2-7; 8 nucleotides match TRBD2. V was clipped by 2 bases and J by 2 bases; unmatched bases: 5. CDR3 length: 15 residues. Per the germline V gene, CDR1 is MNHNS and CDR2 is SASEGT.

The chain combines TRBV11-3 with TRBJ2-6, with 7 bases matching TRBD2. Per the germline V gene, CDR1 is SGHNT and CDR2 is YENEEA. With V trimmed by 8 bases and J by 4 bases, 17 bases remained unmatched. This CDR3 is built from 18 residues. The CDR3 sequence is CASVQGGRGRYGANVLTF. The CDR3 DNA reads as TGTGCCAGCGTCCAAGGCGGGAGAGGGCGATACGGGGCCAACGTCCTGACTTTC.

The chain links TRBV6-5 to TRBJ1-1, with D unclear. CDR3 length: 14 amino acids. Per germline, CDR1 MNHEY and CDR2 SVGAGI. Trimming removed 2 bases at V and 4 bases at J, with 11 bases between. For the CDR3, the DNA is TGTGCCAGCAGTTACGGCCAGGCGAGCACTGAAGCTTTCTTT. It codes for CASSYGQASTEAFF.

The V gene is TRBV5-5, the J gene TRBJ1-5, with D unresolved. Trimming stripped 4 bases from V and 7 bases from J, with 15 bases between. Germline assignment: CDR1 SGHKS and CDR2 YYEKEE (reference sequence). This CDR3 has 14 amino acids. CDR3 DNA sequence: TGTGCCAGCAGCCTATGCACGGTGGGCCAGCCCCAGCATTTT. Amino acids: CASSLCTVGQPQHF.

Turning to this clonotype: This clone may be a read error of a much larger clone one base away. The chain employs TRBV6-2 or TRBV6-3 and TRBJ2-6; tentatively, D is TRBD1 (5 bases). There are 14 residues in the CDR3. The germline CDR1 and CDR2 sequences are MNHEY and SVGEGT. CDR3 sequence reads: CASSTHSGADVLTF. The CDR3 region has the DNA TGTGCCAGCAGCACCCACTCTGGGGCCGACGTCCTGACTTTC.

In its sample, this clonotype was seen many times. This chain uses TRBV4-2 with TRBJ2-6; TRBD2 agrees at 7 bases. CDR3 length: 17 amino acids. With 0 bases clipped from V and 4 bases from J, the junction kept 6 bases outside the gene matches. CDR1 is LGHNA and CDR2 is YNFKEQ in the germline V gene. The CDR3 here is CASSQDFGGFGANVLTF. The CDR3 DNA sequence: TGTGCCAGCAGCCAAGATTTCGGGGGGTTCGGGGCCAACGTCCTGACTTTC.

This clonotype was counted ten times or more. This chain uses TRBV5-6 with TRBJ2-5; a weak D match, TRBD2 (5 bases). Trimming removed 1 base at V and 5 bases at J, with 12 bases between. This CDR3 is 14 amino acids long. CDR1 and CDR2 from the germline V gene are SGHDT and YYEEEE. CDR3 loop: CASSLWGAGETQYF. The CDR3, as DNA: TGTGCCAGCAGCTTGTGGGGAGCCGGGGAGACCCAGTACTTC.

This clonotype was counted ten times or more. V and J are TRBV20-1 and TRBJ2-7; 12 bases align to TRBD1. The CDR3 runs 17 residues. V shed 6 bases and J 3 bases; nucleotides not matched to a gene: 15. Germline V CDR1 and CDR2: DFQATT, SNEGSKA (reference sequence). In DNA form, the CDR3 reads TGCAGTGCAACCCCTCCCGGGGACAGGGGGCCCCGCTACGAGCAGTACTTC. Translation gives CSATPPGDRGPRYEQYF.

Only a few counts were recorded for this clonotype. V is TRBV28 and J is TRBJ1-3; possibly TRBD1 for D (5 bases). Trimming left V 5 bases short and J 4 bases short, with 15 bases between. The CDR3 runs to 15 residues. Germline CDR1 reads MDHEN; CDR2 reads SYDVKM. The CDR3 region has the DNA TGTGCCAGCAGTGGGATGACAGTTGCAGGAAACACCATATATTTT. Translation gives CASSGMTVAGNTIYF.

The gene calls are TRBV7-6 and TRBJ2-1; perhaps D is TRBD1 or TRBD2 (5 bases each). Trimming cost V 4 bases and J 6 bases, with 10 bases left between them. Germline V gene lookup returns CDR1 SGHVS and CDR2 FNYEAQ. The CDR3 spans 13 residues. CDR3 residues: CASSSSGGNEQFF. The CDR3, as DNA: TGTGCCAGCAGCTCGAGTGGGGGCAATGAGCAGTTCTTC.

Turning to this clonotype: This clone may be a read error of a much larger clone one base away. The CDR3 ends on some other residue instead of the conserved phenylalanine or tryptophan, so this is likely a read error. V and J are TRBV18 and TRBJ1-5; D unresolved. This CDR3 is built from 16 residues. Germline V lookup: CDR1 KGHSH, CDR2 LQKENI. Between the trimmed V and J ends, which lost 0 bases and 3 bases, there was a span of 12 bases. The CDR3 reads CASSPPGRPANQPQHI. Here the CDR3 DNA reads TGTGCCAGCTCACCACCCGGCAGACCGGCCAATCAGCCCCAGCATATT.

As to this clonotype: This may be a read error: a much more frequent sequence differs by one nucleotide. The rearrangement joins TRBV11-3 to TRBJ2-2; 8 nucleotides agree with TRBD2. This CDR3 is built from 17 residues. V dropped 2 bases and J dropped 1; count of bases not matched to a gene: 6. Germline V CDR1 and CDR2: SGHNT, YENEEA. The CDR3 sequence is CASSLSPGLVNTGELFF. DNA for the CDR3: TGTGCCAGCAGCTTATCACCGGGACTAGTGAACACCGGGGAGCTGTTTTTT.

This clonotype appeared a single time. Being one base from a much bigger clone, this may be a read error. The genes are TRBV9 and TRBJ2-5, with D tentatively TRBD2 (6 bases). Germline V lookup: CDR1 SGDLS, CDR2 YYNGEE. CDR3 length: 14 residues. The CDR3 loop is CASSGGGAQETQCF. DNA of the CDR3: TGTGCCAGCAGCGGCGGCGGGGCTCAAGAGACCCAGTGCTTC.

The rearrangement uses TRBV25-1 and TRBJ2-3, with 12 bases fitting TRBD2. With 1 base clipped from V and 3 bases from J, the junction kept 5 bases outside the gene matches. CDR3 length: 17 amino acids. Germline values: CDR1 MGHDK, CDR2 SYGVNS. CDR3 sequence (DNA): TGTGCCAGCAGTGAATCCTTCCTAGCGGGAGGGACAGATACGCAGTATTTT. Residues: CASSESFLAGGTDTQYF. Full variable domain (outside the CDR3, taken from reference TRBV25-1 and TRBJ2-3): EADIYQTPRYLVIGTGKKITLECSQTMGHDKMYWYQQDPGMELHLIHYSYGVNSTEKGDLSSESTVSRIRTEHFPLTLESARPSHTSQYLCASSESFLAGGTDTQYFGPGTRLTVL.

This clonotype was detected only a few times. The chain carries TRBV27 and TRBJ2-7; D may correspond to TRBD1 or TRBD2 (5 bases each). This CDR3 is built from 14 residues. Looked up from germline, CDR1 is MNHEY and CDR2 is SMNVEV (reference sequence). V was pared by 0 bases and J by 3 bases, with 9 bases between. The CDR3 here is CASSLSGESYEQYF. CDR3 bases: TGTGCCAGCAGTTTATCGGGGGAGAGCTACGAGCAGTACTTC.

This clonotype has a count of ten or more. V gene TRBV4-2 combines with J gene TRBJ2-7, with 7 bases that match TRBD1. There are 15 residues in the CDR3. V shed 3 bases and J 4 bases; nucleotides not matched to a gene: 9. Germline V gene lookup returns CDR1 LGHNA and CDR2 YNFKEQ. For the CDR3, the DNA is TGTGCCAGCAGCCACACAGGGGATTCGACGTACGAGCAGTACTTC. This translates into CASSHTGDSTYEQYF.